One and the same sample provided the 23 T cell receptor beta chains below, sequenced in a study of post-analysis software for immune sequencing data. No cognate antigen is known for these TCRs. The study's findings and limits: Comparison of patients with controls showed about 5 TRBV segments more frequent in patients, TRBV5-6, TRBV5-1 and TRBV20-1 among them.

Unique molecular identifiers featured in each of the TCR beta cDNA libraries. From the PCR reads, TCRdb called clonotypes with MiXCR, one entry per CDR3 protein. This table has about 540,000 distinct CDR3 sequences, 34% appearing once. Sequencing was performed on blood. These receptor sequences come from a girl between 2 and 17 years old with multiple sclerosis.

The rearrangement uses TRBV6-5 and TRBJ1-4; D gene uncertain. Germline CDR1 MNHEY, CDR2 SVGAGI. V was cut by 3 bases and J by 8 bases, with 7 bases left in between. CDR3 length: 12 residues. The CDR3 sequence is CASSYIGEKLFF. DNA for the CDR3: TGTGCCAGCAGTTATATCGGGGAAAAACTGTTTTTT.

The chain joins TRBV7-8 to TRBJ1-2; perhaps TRBD1 as D (5 bases). CDR1 is SGHVS and CDR2 is FQNEAQ in the germline V gene. CDR3 length: 15 residues. The V gene lost 1 base and the J gene lost 7 bases, with 16 bases spanning the gap. CDR3 in DNA: TGTGCCAGCAGCTTAGAGTTGGGTGGCAGGGTTGGCTACACCTTC. It encodes CASSLELGGRVGYTF.

V is TRBV5-1 and J is TRBJ2-1; 8 bases are shared with TRBD2. CDR1 is SGHRS, CDR2 YFSETQ, per germline. V dropped 0 bases and J dropped 9; count of bases not matched to a gene: 8. CDR3 length equals 15 residues. The CDR3 sequence: CASSLEAGGPSEQFF. CDR3 DNA: TGCGCCAGCAGCTTGGAGGCGGGGGGCCCCAGTGAGCAGTTCTTC.

The chain employs TRBV5-1 and TRBJ1-2; 7 bases match TRBD1. CDR3 size: 17 residues. Looked up from germline, CDR1 is SGHRS and CDR2 is YFSETQ. The J segment lost 5 bases and the V segment lost 4 bases, leaving 17 bases of the junction unmatched. The CDR3 here is CASSRSMATGEWYGYTF. The CDR3 DNA sequence: TGCGCCAGCAGCCGCTCAATGGCTACAGGGGAATGGTATGGCTACACCTTC.

This clonotype was recorded at least ten times. The rearrangement joins TRBV12-3 or TRBV12-4 to TRBJ2-5; a weak D match, TRBD1 (6 bases). The CDR3 loop spans 15 amino acids. V was clipped by 0 bases and J by 2 bases, with 10 bases between them. CDR3 bases: TGTGCCAGCAGTTTAGCCGGGACAACTCAAGAGACCCAGTACTTC. Its translation is CASSLAGTTQETQYF.

In nucleotides, the CDR3 is TGTGCCAGCAGCATCAACAGGGTCCCGGGACTAGCGGGAAAGAACAATGAGCAGTTCTTC. Its protein is CASSINRVPGLAGKNNEQFF. The genes are TRBV7-8 and TRBJ2-1, with TRBD2 matching over 13 bases. The CDR3 spans 20 residues. With 5 bases clipped from V and 5 bases from J, the junction kept 18 bases outside the gene matches. Per the germline V gene, CDR1 is SGHVS and CDR2 is FQNEAQ.

This chain links TRBV4-1 with TRBJ2-5; 8 bases align to TRBD2. The J call may be in error: the DNA end matches TRBJ2-7 better. The V gene's germline CDR1 is MGHRA and CDR2 YSYEKL. This CDR3 region has 15 residues. The CDR3 here is CASSPPGGDPYEQYF. Here the CDR3 DNA reads TGCGCCAGCAGCCCTCCGGGGGGGGACCCCTACGAGCAGTACTTC.

This clonotype was picked up a small number of times. The chain carries TRBV21-1 and TRBJ2-7; TRBD1 is the table's D call, not checked against the DNA. TRBV21-1 is a known pseudogene. The CDR3 covers 13 residues. The CDR3 nucleotides read TGTGCCAGCAGCAAAAGCCCCAGGGAAGAGCAGTACTTC. Protein product: CASSKSPREEQYF.

This clonotype has only a few counts. V gene TRBV29-1 combines with J gene TRBJ2-5; D remains ambiguous. This CDR3 is built from 14 residues. In germline, CDR1 is SQVTM, CDR2 ANQGSEA. V lost 0 bases and J lost 2, with 10 bases in between. The CDR3 region is CSVEDGRYQETQYF. Here the CDR3 DNA reads TGCAGCGTTGAAGATGGTCGCTATCAAGAGACCCAGTACTTC.

The genes are TRBV20-1 and TRBJ2-7, with D perhaps matching TRBD2 (5 bases). Germline V gives CDR1 DFQATT, CDR2 SNEGSKA (reference sequence). V lost 1 base and J lost 6, with 7 bases in between. This CDR3 has 11 residues. The CDR3, as DNA: TGCAGTGCTAGAGGAGGGTCCGAGCAGTACTTC. It is translated as CSARGGSEQYF.

V is TRBV7-9 and J is TRBJ2-3; D remains ambiguous. The CDR3 runs 13 residues. Germline values: CDR1 SEHNR, CDR2 FQNEAQ (reference sequence). V was clipped by 5 bases and J by 4 bases, with 10 bases between them. The CDR3 DNA reads TGTGCCAGCAGCCCCCGTACGTCAGATACGCAGTATTTT. Amino acids: CASSPRTSDTQYF.

This chain links TRBV3-1 with TRBJ2-1; no reliable D call. The CDR3 length is 16 residues. The germline CDR1 and CDR2 sequences are LGHDT and YNNKEL (reference sequence). The V gene lost 4 bases and the J gene lost 8 bases, with 21 bases spanning the gap. The CDR3 DNA sequence: TGTGCCAGCAGCCCCTGGGAAGCTGAAAGGATATATGAGCAGTTCTTC. It translates to CASSPWEAERIYEQFF.

Here the CDR3 reads CASSGAILRDSGNIQYF. The CDR3 nucleotides are TGTGCCAGCAGTGGAGCGATCCTGAGGGACAGCGGGAACATTCAGTACTTC. This chain connects TRBV6-1 to TRBJ2-4; possibly TRBD1 for D (7 bases). The CDR3 spans 17 residues. V was trimmed by 4 bases and J by 7 bases, leaving 23 bases between them. Germline V gene sequence: CDR1 MNHNS, CDR2 SASEGT.

CDR3 in amino acids: CSSARGIDGYTF. The DNA of the CDR3 is TGCAGCAGTGCCCGGGGGATCGATGGCTACACCTTC. This chain uses TRBV20-1 with TRBJ1-2, with D perhaps TRBD1 (5 bases). The CDR3 covers 12 residues. The germline CDR1 and CDR2 sequences are DFQATT and SNEGSKA (reference sequence).

A word on this clonotype: A junction boundary mismatches the germline segment, possibly from a read error. The chain links TRBV28 to TRBJ2-3, with 7 positions matching TRBD2. The CDR3 covers 16 residues. The germline V gene has CDR1 MDHEN and CDR2 SYDVKM. CDR3 nucleotide sequence: TGTGTCAGCAGTCTCCCCTCGGGCGGGGGAGTCAATACGCTGTATTTT. This codes for CVSSLPSGGGVNTLYF.

The genes are TRBV12-5 and TRBJ1-2; the D is unclear. This CDR3 is built from 13 residues. Trimming shortened V by 1 base and J by 2 bases, and 5 bases separated the two germline ends. CDR1 and CDR2 from the germline V gene are LGHNT and FRNRAP. CDR3 amino acids: CASGLGGNYGYTF. Written as DNA, the CDR3 is TGTGCTAGTGGTTTGGGAGGAAACTATGGCTACACCTTC.

This clonotype was detected only a few times. The V call is TRBV18, the J call TRBJ1-1; the D is unclear. CDR3 length equals 14 residues. Per germline, CDR1 KGHSH and CDR2 LQKENI. With 8 bases removed from V and 0 bases from J, the gap between germline ends came to 13 bases. Here the CDR3 reads CASLYGIMNTEAFF. The CDR3 DNA follows: TGTGCCAGCCTCTACGGTATAATGAACACTGAAGCTTTCTTT. The full variable domain, its missing parts supplied by reference TRBV18 and TRBJ1-1, is NAGVMQNPRHLVRRRGQEARLRCSPMKGHSHVYWYRQLPEEGLKFMVYLQKENIIDESGMPKERFSAEFPKEGPSILRIQQVVRGDSAAYFCASLYGIMNTEAFFGQGTRLTVV.

V is TRBV5-1 and J is TRBJ1-4, with a weak D call TRBD1 (6 bases). Deletions cut 4 bases from V and 10 bases from J, with 23 bases between. CDR1 and CDR2 (germline): SGHRS, YFSETQ. The CDR3 spans 16 residues. CDR3 in amino acids: CASSEQAGGQGIKLFF. The CDR3 bases are TGCGCCAGCAGCGAACAGGCGGGGGGCCAAGGGATAAAACTGTTTTTT.

The gene calls are TRBV7-9 and TRBJ2-1; D gene uncertain. The CDR3 is 12 residues long. V lost 1 base to trimming and J lost 10 bases, with 8 bases between them. Germline V gives CDR1 SEHNR, CDR2 FQNEAQ (reference sequence). The CDR3 bases are TGTGCCAGCAGCTTAGACAGCCCAGAGCAGTTCTTC. It specifies CASSLDSPEQFF.

This clonotype was counted only a few times. The rearrangement links TRBV2 to TRBJ2-1; possible D gene TRBD1, 5 bases. V gave up 7 bases and J gave up 8 bases, with 15 bases separating them. This CDR3 contains 13 residues. CDR1 SNHLY and CDR2 FYNNEI come from the germline V gene. CDR3 DNA: TGTGCCAGCAACCTTCAAAGGGGCTATGAGCAGTTCTTC. It is translated as CASNLQRGYEQFF.

In its sample, this clonotype was seen a few times. The chain combines TRBV7-9 with TRBJ1-1; D perhaps matches TRBD1 (5 bases). The CDR3 has 16 amino acids. Germline V gene sequence: CDR1 SEHNR, CDR2 FQNEAQ (reference sequence). Between the trimmed V and J ends, which lost 3 bases and 0 bases, there was a span of 14 bases. CDR3 loop: CASSFGGDAMNTEAFF. CDR3 nucleotides: TGTGCCAGCAGCTTCGGTGGGGACGCTATGAACACTGAAGCTTTCTTT.

This clonotype has a handful of counts. The rearrangement joins TRBV10-3 to TRBJ2-1; D remains unclear. CDR3 size: 11 residues. Germline CDR1 is ENHRY and CDR2 is SYGVKD. The ends were cut back, 0 bases at V and 9 bases at J, with 3 bases in the middle. CDR3 coding DNA: TGTGCCATCAGTGAGTCGATTGAGCAGTTCTTC. Translation gives CAISESIEQFF.

The chain carries TRBV5-1 and TRBJ1-2; perhaps TRBD1 as D (5 bases). The germline gives CDR1 SGHRS, CDR2 YFSETQ. V was trimmed by 4 bases and J by 7 bases, leaving 17 bases between them. The CDR3 loop spans 14 amino acids. The CDR3 sequence is CASSIRGDGSGYTF. Written as DNA, the CDR3 is TGCGCCAGCAGCATTCGAGGGGACGGAAGTGGCTACACCTTC.